One T cell receptor beta chain is described in this entry. Its antigen is as yet unknown. PCR used 60 Vbeta primers and 13 Jbeta primers. Libraries were prepared by immunoSEQ multiplex PCR; TCRdb keeps only in-frame clonotypes and omits some of them. This table holds roughly 200,000 clones, around 87% found once. The data are from a study of cytomegalovirus exposure and HLA in healthy donors. General observations from the study: In vitro, a few CMV-associated chains proved specific for CMV antigens. Associated with cytomegalovirus, according to the listing, were 150 to 200 TCR beta chains.

The CDR3 sequence is 13 residues long. CDR1 MNHNS and CDR2 SASEGT come from the germline V gene. With 6 bases clipped from V and 2 bases from J, the junction kept 3 bases outside the gene matches. The rearrangement links TRBV6-1 to TRBJ2-7; TRBD1 agrees at 8 bases. The sample was PBMCs. This TCR was recovered from a man younger than 45 in good health and CMV-seronegative. The DNA of the CDR3 is TGTGCCAGCAGGGACAGGGACCCCTACGAGCAGTACTTC. Translation: CASRDRDPYEQYF.